A selection of T cell receptor beta chains follows, all from one sample in a study of shared clonotypes between healthy human individuals. Profiling relied on immunoSEQ multiplex PCR, and the TCRdb table lists in-frame clones only, not all of them. Of about 2.3 million clones listed, 93% are singletons. The sequenced material came from naive CD4+ T cells from PBMCs. The source of these receptors is a man aged 18 to 29 in good health. Some clones in this sample may be carry-over from other donors' samples. Each CDR3 is given with its conserved first and last residue. A D gene is named only where the DNA matches it firmly. Rows give clone size only sometimes, using once, few, many, or a class for an expanded clone.

d_call	v_call	clone_size	j_call	cdr3_aa	cdr3_nt
TRBD1	TRBV29-1	.	TRBJ1-1	CSSHRGDTEAFF	TGCAGCTCACACAGGGGGGACACTGAAGCTTTCTTT
.	TRBV29-1	.	TRBJ2-7	CSVGDTPTREQYF	TGCAGCGTTGGCGACACCCCTACCAGGGAGCAGTACTTC
.	TRBV7-8	.	TRBJ2-3	CASSLGTDTQYF	TGTGCCAGCAGCTTGGGGACAGATACGCAGTATTTT
.	TRBV6-6	.	TRBJ1-2	CASSYQAGREGYTF	TGTGCCAGCAGTTACCAGGCAGGGAGGGAGGGCTACACCTTC
.	TRBV28	.	TRBJ2-7	CASSTPGQGGLYEQYF	TGTGCCAGCAGCACACCAGGCCAGGGGGGTCTCTACGAGCAGTACTTC
.	TRBV4-1	.	TRBJ2-5	CASSQVAGVAQYF	TGCGCCAGCAGCCAAGTGGCAGGGGTGGCCCAGTACTTC
.	TRBV5-4	.	TRBJ2-2	CASAEAANTGELFF	TGTGCCAGCGCTGAGGCGGCGAACACCGGGGAGCTGTTTTTT
.	TRBV10-2	.	TRBJ2-7	CASSESDDSYEQYF	TGCGCCAGCAGTGAGTCGGACGACTCCTACGAGCAGTACTTC
TRBD1	TRBV7-9	.	TRBJ1-4	CASSEYRGREKLFF	TGTGCCAGCAGCGAATACAGGGGGCGGGAAAAACTGTTTTTT
.	TRBV7-3	once	TRBJ2-5	CASSFGRQETQYF	TGTGCCAGCAGCTTTGGCAGACAAGAGACCCAGTACTTC
TRBD1	TRBV18	.	TRBJ2-7	CASSPVSGQGNEQYF	TGTGCCAGCTCACCGGTTTCGGGACAGGGTAACGAGCAGTACTTC
TRBD1	TRBV5-1	.	TRBJ2-1	CASSWGDREFYNEQFF	TGCGCCAGCAGCTGGGGAGACAGGGAGTTCTACAATGAGCAGTTCTTC
TRBD1	TRBV28	.	TRBJ1-5	CASSLTGQGADQPQHF	TGTGCCAGCAGTCTAACGGGACAGGGGGCGGATCAGCCCCAGCATTTT
TRBD1	TRBV6-4	.	TRBJ2-3	CASSLFGQGVDTQYF	TGTGCCAGCAGCCTTTTCGGACAGGGGGTAGATACGCAGTATTTT
TRBD2	TRBV11-2	.	TRBJ2-1	CASSSGTSWYNEQFF	TGTGCCAGCAGCTCTGGGACTAGCTGGTACAATGAGCAGTTCTTC
TRBD1	TRBV2	.	TRBJ1-2	CASSRGPGYGYTF	TGTGCCAGCAGTAGGGGGCCGGGCTATGGCTACACCTTC
TRBD2	TRBV27	.	TRBJ2-3	CASSFLPGLAGERTDTQYF	TGTGCCAGCAGTTTTTTACCGGGACTAGCGGGAGAGCGCACAGATACGCAGTATTTT
.	TRBV28	.	TRBJ1-5	CASSLWGSTSNQPQHF	TGTGCCAGCAGTTTATGGGGTAGTACTAGCAATCAGCCCCAGCATTTT
.	TRBV28	.	TRBJ2-7	CASSLYGVSAAPYEQYF	TGTGCCAGCAGTTTATATGGGGTTAGCGCCGCTCCCTACGAGCAGTACTTC
.	TRBV28	.	TRBJ2-3	CATTVSTDTQYF	TGTGCCACGACAGTTAGCACAGATACGCAGTATTTT
.	TRBV28	.	TRBJ2-1	CASGLGFNEQFF	TGTGCCAGCGGGCTGGGCTTCAATGAGCAGTTCTTC
TRBD2	TRBV5-1	.	TRBJ2-2	CASSLSGSHTGELFF	TGCGCCAGCAGCTTGAGCGGGAGCCATACCGGGGAGCTGTTTTTT
TRBD1	TRBV6-5	.	TRBJ1-5	CASRPTGVQPQHF	TGTGCCAGCAGACCAACAGGGGTTCAGCCCCAGCATTTT
.	TRBV7-2	.	TRBJ2-5	CASSLDGAFGTQYF	TGTGCCAGCAGCTTAGATGGAGCGTTCGGGACCCAGTACTTC
TRBD2	TRBV2	.	TRBJ2-7	CASRGTSGSYEQYF	TGTGCCAGCAGGGGGACTAGCGGGTCTTACGAGCAGTACTTC
.	TRBV5-4	.	TRBJ1-1	CASSAGTIPNTEAFF	TGTGCCAGCAGCGCGGGAACCATTCCGAACACTGAAGCTTTCTTT
TRBD2	TRBV18	.	TRBJ2-1	CASSPPGLADLREQFF	TGTGCCAGCTCACCACCGGGACTAGCGGACCTTCGGGAGCAGTTCTTC
.	TRBV28	.	TRBJ2-1	CASSAGGVAVGNEQFF	TGTGCCAGCAGCGCAGGTGGTGTAGCGGTGGGCAATGAGCAGTTCTTC
TRBD2	TRBV19	.	TRBJ2-5	CASTSSGSSETQYF	TGTGCCAGTACCAGTAGCGGGAGTTCGGAGACCCAGTACTTC
.	TRBV5-1	.	TRBJ1-4	CASSYRATNEKLFF	TGCGCCAGCAGCTACAGGGCAACTAATGAAAAACTGTTTTTT
.	TRBV30	.	TRBJ1-1	CGSGYMNTEAFF	TGTGGTTCGGGGTATATGAACACTGAAGCTTTCTTT
.	TRBV5-1	once	TRBJ1-5	CASRSGAGPNQPQHF	TGCGCCAGCAGGAGTGGGGCAGGGCCCAATCAGCCCCAGCATTTT
TRBD2	TRBV5-4	.	TRBJ2-7	CASRTRGGSYEQYF	TGTGCCAGCAGGACCCGGGGCGGGAGCTACGAGCAGTACTTC
TRBD2	TRBV6-5	once	TRBJ2-7	CASRPTSGRRYEQYF	TGTGCCAGCAGACCAACTAGCGGGAGACGCTACGAGCAGTACTTC
TRBD2	TRBV27	.	TRBJ2-7	CASSLSGAGYYEQYF	TGTGCCAGCAGTTTAAGTGGAGCGGGGTACTACGAGCAGTACTTC
.	TRBV7-9	.	TRBJ1-3	CASGLSSSGNTIYF	TGTGCCAGCGGATTGTCGAGCTCTGGAAACACCATATATTTT
.	TRBV2	.	TRBJ1-1	CASSSGPNTEAFF	TGTGCCAGCAGTTCAGGTCCTAACACTGAAGCTTTCTTT
.	TRBV7-3	.	TRBJ2-5	CASSDRAGETQYF	TGTGCCAGCAGCGACAGGGCGGGGGAGACCCAGTACTTC
.	TRBV10-3	.	TRBJ2-3	CAIRPRGTSTDTQYF	TGTGCCATCAGGCCCAGGGGAACTAGCACAGATACGCAGTATTTT
.	TRBV2	.	TRBJ2-1	CASKGQGFYYEQFF	TGTGCCAGCAAGGGGCAGGGATTTTATTATGAGCAGTTCTTC
.	TRBV4-3	.	TRBJ2-5	CASSQSGGTERSETQYF	TGCGCCAGCAGCCAATCGGGTGGAACCGAAAGGTCGGAGACCCAGTACTTC
TRBD2	TRBV28	.	TRBJ2-7	CASSLGFGGGKSYEQYF	TGTGCCAGCAGTTTGGGTTTTGGGGGAGGGAAGTCCTACGAGCAGTACTTC
TRBD2	TRBV6-4	.	TRBJ2-1	CASSLDGILAGEKFF	TGTGCCAGCAGTTTAGACGGTATCCTAGCGGGAGAGAAGTTCTTC
TRBD1	TRBV28	.	TRBJ1-1	CASRLDRVTEAFF	TGTGCCAGCAGGCTAGACAGGGTCACTGAAGCTTTCTTT
TRBD2	TRBV7-3	.	TRBJ2-1	CASSLTSGIGNEQFF	TGTGCCAGCAGCTTAACTAGCGGGATAGGGAATGAGCAGTTCTTC